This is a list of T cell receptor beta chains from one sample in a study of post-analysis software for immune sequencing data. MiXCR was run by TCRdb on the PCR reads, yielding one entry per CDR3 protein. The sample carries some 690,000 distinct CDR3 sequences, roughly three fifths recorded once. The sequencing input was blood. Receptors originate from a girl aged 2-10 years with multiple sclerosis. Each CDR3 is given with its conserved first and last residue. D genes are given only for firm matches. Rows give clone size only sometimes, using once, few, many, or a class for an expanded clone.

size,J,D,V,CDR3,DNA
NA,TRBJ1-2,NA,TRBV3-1,CASSSHRNYGYTF,TGTGCCAGCAGCTCTCACCGGAACTATGGCTACACCTTC
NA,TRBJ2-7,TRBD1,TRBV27,CASIGDSLYEQYF,TGTGCCAGCATTGGGGACAGCTTATACGAGCAGTACTTC
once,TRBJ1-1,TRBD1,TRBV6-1,CASIEGANTEAFF,TGTGCCAGCATCGAGGGGGCGAACACTGAAGCTTTCTTT
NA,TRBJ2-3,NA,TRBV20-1,CSAREWGVRTDTQYF,TGCAGTGCTAGAGAGTGGGGGGTCCGGACAGATACGCAGTATTTT
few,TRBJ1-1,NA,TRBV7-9,CASSLSPSGGMNTEAFF,TGTGCCAGCAGCCTATCCCCTTCTGGGGGAATGAACACTGAAGCTTTCTTT
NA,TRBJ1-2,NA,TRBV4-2,CASSQEAVYGYTF,TGTGCCAGCAGCCAAGAGGCCGTCTATGGCTACACCTTC
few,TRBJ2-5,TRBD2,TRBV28,CASSLASGKETQYF,TGTGCCAGCAGTTTGGCTAGCGGAAAAGAGACCCAGTACTTC
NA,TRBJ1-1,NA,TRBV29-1,CSVAISTGEAFF,TGCAGCGTTGCTATTTCGACAGGTGAAGCTTTCTTT
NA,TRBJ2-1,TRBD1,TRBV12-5,CASGFGAGGSYNEQFF,TGTGCTAGTGGTTTCGGGGCAGGGGGCTCCTACAATGAGCAGTTCTTC
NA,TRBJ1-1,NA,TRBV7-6,CASSLTAPGETTEAFF,TGTGCCAGCAGTCTTACGGCCCCGGGGGAAACGACTGAAGCTTTCTTT
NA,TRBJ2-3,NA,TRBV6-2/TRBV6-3,CASRGLTDTQYF,TGTGCCAGCAGGGGACTGACAGATACGCAGTATTTT
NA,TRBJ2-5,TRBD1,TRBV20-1,CSAMNPIPGQGETQYF,TGCAGTGCAATGAACCCCATTCCGGGACAGGGAGAGACCCAGTACTTC
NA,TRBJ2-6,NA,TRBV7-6,CASSLGMPDPGANVLTF,TGTGCCAGCAGCTTAGGTATGCCGGACCCTGGGGCCAACGTCCTGACTTTC
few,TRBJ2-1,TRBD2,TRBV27,CASSLKTSGYYNEQFF,TGTGCCAGCAGTTTAAAGACTAGCGGGTACTACAATGAGCAGTTCTTC
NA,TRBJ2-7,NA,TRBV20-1,CSARSWGQYEQYF,TGCAGTGCTAGAAGTTGGGGTCAGTACGAGCAGTACTTC
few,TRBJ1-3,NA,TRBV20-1,CSARDSRERGNTIYF,TGCAGTGCTAGAGATTCGAGGGAAAGAGGAAACACCATATATTTT
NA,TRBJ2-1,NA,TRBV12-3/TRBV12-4,CASSLYGDRSYNEQFF,TGTGCCAGCAGTTTATATGGGGACCGCTCGTACAATGAGCAGTTCTTC
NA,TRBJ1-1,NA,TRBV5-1,CASSSGRVVPTQNTEAFF,TGCGCCAGCAGTTCGGGCAGGGTGGTACCAACTCAGAACACTGAAGCTTTCTTT
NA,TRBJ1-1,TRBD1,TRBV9,CASSVGTGVATEAFF,TGTGCCAGCAGCGTGGGAACAGGGGTGGCCACTGAAGCTTTCTTT
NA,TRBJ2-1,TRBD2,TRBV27,CASASPASGKSNEQFF,TGTGCCAGCGCCAGTCCAGCTAGCGGGAAAAGTAATGAGCAGTTCTTC
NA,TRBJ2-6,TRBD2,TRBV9,CASSVGLAGISGANVLTF,TGTGCCAGCAGCGTAGGGCTAGCGGGGATCTCTGGGGCCAACGTCCTGACTTTC
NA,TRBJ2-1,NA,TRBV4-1,CASSRSGAGGNEQFF,TGCGCCAGCAGCCGTTCGGGCGCAGGCGGCAATGAGCAGTTCTTC
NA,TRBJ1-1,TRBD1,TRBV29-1,CSVGGTGAGNTEVFF,TGCAGCGTTGGTGGGACAGGGGCCGGGAACACTGAAGTTTTCTTT
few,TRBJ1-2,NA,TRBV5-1,CASSYGEGYGYTF,TGCGCCAGCAGCTACGGGGAAGGCTATGGCTACACCTTC
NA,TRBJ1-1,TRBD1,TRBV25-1,CASSASGGLGTEAFF,TGTGCCAGCAGTGCCTCAGGGGGCCTCGGCACTGAAGCTTTCTTT
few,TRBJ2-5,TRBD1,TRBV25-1,CASSDPGTAQETQYF,TGTGCCAGCAGTGACCCCGGGACAGCCCAAGAGACCCAGTACTTC
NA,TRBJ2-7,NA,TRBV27,CASSATSSHEQYF,TGTGCCAGCAGCGCGACTAGTTCCCACGAGCAGTACTTC
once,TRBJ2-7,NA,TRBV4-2,CASSQEGPRGPEYF,TGTGCCAGCAGCCAAGAGGGCCCCAGAGGTCCTGAGTACTTC
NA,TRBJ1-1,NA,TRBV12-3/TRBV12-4,CASSPIAGIEAFF,TGTGCCAGCAGCCCTATAGCAGGAATTGAAGCTTTCTTT
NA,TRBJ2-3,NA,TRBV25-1,CASSEAHRALSTDTQYF,TGTGCCAGCAGTGAAGCCCACAGGGCCCTTAGCACAGATACGCAGTATTTT
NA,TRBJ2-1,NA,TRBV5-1,CATSKNRLYNEQFF,TGCGCCACTTCGAAAAATAGGCTCTACAATGAGCAGTTCTTC
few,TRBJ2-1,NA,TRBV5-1,CASSAFGTAYNEQFF,TGCGCCAGCAGCGCGTTCGGGACGGCCTACAATGAGCAGTTCTTC
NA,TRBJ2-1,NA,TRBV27,CASRPGPARSSYNEQFF,TGTGCCAGCAGACCAGGACCAGCCCGGAGCTCCTACAATGAGCAGTTCTTC